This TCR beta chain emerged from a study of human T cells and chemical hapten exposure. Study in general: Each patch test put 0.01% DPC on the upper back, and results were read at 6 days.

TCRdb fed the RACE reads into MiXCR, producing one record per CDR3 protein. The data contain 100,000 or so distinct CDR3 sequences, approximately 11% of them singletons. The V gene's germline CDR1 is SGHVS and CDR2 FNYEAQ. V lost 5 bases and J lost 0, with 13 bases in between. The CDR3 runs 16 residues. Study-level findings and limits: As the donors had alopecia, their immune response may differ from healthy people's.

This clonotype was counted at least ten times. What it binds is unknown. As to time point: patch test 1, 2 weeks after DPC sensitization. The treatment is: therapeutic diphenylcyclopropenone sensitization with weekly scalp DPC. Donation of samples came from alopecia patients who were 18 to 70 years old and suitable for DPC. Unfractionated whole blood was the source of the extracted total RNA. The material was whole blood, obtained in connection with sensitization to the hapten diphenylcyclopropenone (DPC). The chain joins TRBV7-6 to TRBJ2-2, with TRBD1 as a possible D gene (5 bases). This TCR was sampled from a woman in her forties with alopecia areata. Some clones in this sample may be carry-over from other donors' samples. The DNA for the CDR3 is TGTGCCAGCAGCCCAAGACAGAGAACGAACACCGGGGAGCTGTTTTTT. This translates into CASSPRQRTNTGELFF.